This TCR beta chain was sequenced in a study of OX40 agonist ivuxolimab in advanced cancers. In germline, CDR1 is MNHNS, CDR2 SASEGT. The ends were cut back, 9 bases at V and 0 bases at J, with 11 bases in the middle. This CDR3 is 13 amino acids long. The data were produced by immunoSEQ multiplex PCR, yet TCRdb's version contains in-frame clones alone and is incomplete. The data hold 70,000 to 95,000 clones, with around 83% observed a single time. The receptor was derived from an adult with an advanced solid tumor such as melanoma, head and neck, liver or kidney cancer. Sequenced material: CD4+ or CD8+ T cells sorted from blood, taken in a trial of the OX40 agonist ivuxolimab. V usage is TRBV6-1 and J usage is TRBJ1-2, with D possibly matching TRBD1 (5 bases). The CDR3 reads CASGGWANYGYTF. The DNA of the CDR3 is TGTGCCAGTGGGGGGTGGGCTAACTATGGCTACACCTTC.